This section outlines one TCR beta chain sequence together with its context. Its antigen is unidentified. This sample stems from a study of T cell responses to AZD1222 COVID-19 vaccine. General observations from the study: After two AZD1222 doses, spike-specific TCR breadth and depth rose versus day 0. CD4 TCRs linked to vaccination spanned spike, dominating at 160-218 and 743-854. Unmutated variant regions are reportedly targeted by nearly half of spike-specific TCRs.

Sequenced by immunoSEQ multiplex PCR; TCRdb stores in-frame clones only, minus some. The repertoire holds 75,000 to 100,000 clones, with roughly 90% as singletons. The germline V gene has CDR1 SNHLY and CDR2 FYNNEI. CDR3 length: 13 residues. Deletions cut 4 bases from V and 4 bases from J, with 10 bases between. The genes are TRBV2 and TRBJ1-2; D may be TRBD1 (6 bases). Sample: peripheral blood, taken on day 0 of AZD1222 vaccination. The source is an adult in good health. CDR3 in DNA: TGTGCCAGCAGTGGGACAGCTACCTATGGCTACACCTTC. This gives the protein CASSGTATYGYTF.